Listed below are T cell receptor beta chains from one sample, sequenced in a study of T cells in Graves' hyperthyroidism and ophthalmopathy. TCRdb reanalysed the multiplex PCR reads using MiXCR and keeps one entry per CDR3 protein. The repertoire consists of around 800,000 distinct CDR3 sequences, with more than 30% occurring once and the leading ten covering 8.9%. Sequences were obtained from blood. The receptors derive from a man younger than 35 with Graves' hyperthyroidism. The CDR3 runs from the conserved cysteine through the conserved F or W. A D gene is named only where the DNA matches it firmly. Some rows have no size entry. The others give once, few or many, or a class for an expanded clone.

v_call	cdr3_length	clone_size	j_call	d_call	cdr3_aa	cdr3_nt
TRBV20-1	15	.	TRBJ2-2	.	CSARDGNQNTGELFF	TGCAGTGCTAGAGATGGGAATCAGAACACCGGGGAGCTGTTTTTT
TRBV7-3	13	.	TRBJ2-5	TRBD2	CASSPGGAQTQYF	TGTGCCAGCAGCCCCGGGGGGGCTCAGACCCAGTACTTC
TRBV20-1	14	many	TRBJ1-1	.	CSSLSRGDNTEAFF	TGCAGTTCGCTCTCCAGGGGCGATAACACTGAAGCTTTCTTT
TRBV5-1	15	many	TRBJ2-6	.	CASSSDRPGANVLTF	TGCGCCAGCAGCTCGGACCGTCCTGGGGCCAACGTCCTGACTTTC
TRBV9	15	.	TRBJ2-7	TRBD1	CASGPTGQGTYEQYF	TGTGCCAGCGGACCAACAGGACAGGGTACCTACGAGCAGTACTTC
TRBV20-1	14	few	TRBJ1-1	.	CSATPGGGSTEAFF	TGCAGTGCCACCCCGGGAGGGGGGAGCACTGAAGCTTTCTTT
TRBV10-3	15	many	TRBJ2-7	.	CAISESIFRDYEQYF	TGTGCCATCAGTGAGTCGATATTCCGGGACTACGAGCAGTACTTC
TRBV19	15	many	TRBJ1-5	.	CASSISGGSNQPQHF	TGTGCCAGTAGTATCTCGGGGGGAAGCAATCAGCCCCAGCATTTT
TRBV7-9	15	.	TRBJ1-5	TRBD1	CASSLDRGINQPQHF	TGTGCCAGCAGCCTAGACAGGGGGATCAATCAGCCCCAGCATTTT
TRBV2	10	many	TRBJ2-5	.	CASRRETQYF	TGTGCCAGCAGGAGGGAGACCCAGTACTTC
TRBV5-1	14	few	TRBJ1-4	.	CASSWRGRDEKLFF	TGCGCCAGCAGCTGGAGGGGAAGGGACGAAAAACTGTTTTTT
TRBV25-1	13	.	TRBJ1-6	.	CASMGLGYSPLHF	TGTGCCAGCATGGGGCTTGGTTATTCACCCCTCCACTTT
TRBV10-3	14	many	TRBJ1-1	.	CAISATERNTEAFF	TGTGCCATCAGTGCCACAGAGAGGAACACTGAAGCTTTCTTT
TRBV25-1	13	.	TRBJ1-1	.	CASSGPMAAEAFF	TGTGCCAGCAGTGGACCGATGGCCGCAGAAGCTTTCTTT
TRBV29-1	13	.	TRBJ1-5	TRBD1	CSVEGQGNQPQHF	TGCAGCGTTGAAGGACAGGGGAATCAGCCCCAGCATTTT
TRBV11-1	11	.	TRBJ2-2	.	CAWSTSGELFF	TGTGCCTGGAGTACCAGCGGGGAGCTGTTTTTT
TRBV14	14	.	TRBJ2-7	TRBD1	CASSQEQGIDEQYF	TGTGCCAGCAGCCAAGAACAGGGGATCGACGAGCAGTACTTC
TRBV7-2	13	few	TRBJ1-3	.	CASTPPGGNTIYF	TGTGCCAGCACCCCCCCCGGAGGAAACACCATATATTTT
TRBV19	10	.	TRBJ2-7	.	CASSIAAQYF	TGTGCCAGTAGTATAGCCGCGCAGTACTTC
TRBV29-1	12	few	TRBJ2-2	.	CSVEAGSGELFF	TGCAGCGTTGAAGCGGGGTCCGGGGAGCTGTTTTTT
TRBV2	16	many	TRBJ2-5	TRBD1	CASSGDRGQYQETQYF	TGTGCCAGCAGCGGGGACAGGGGACAGTACCAAGAGACCCAGTACTTC
TRBV7-3	17	.	TRBJ2-2	.	CASSSNPARGAAGELFF	TGTGCCAGCAGCTCAAACCCGGCAAGGGGCGCGGCCGGGGAGCTGTTTTTT
TRBV12-5	14	few	TRBJ2-5	TRBD1	CASGLTRTGETQYF	TGTGCTAGTGGTTTGACCCGGACAGGAGAGACCCAGTACTTC
TRBV29-1	13	many	TRBJ2-7	TRBD1	CSVEQGAGYEQYF	TGCAGCGTTGAACAGGGGGCGGGCTACGAGCAGTACTTC
TRBV13	13	.	TRBJ2-7	.	CASGLGEGYEQYF	TGTGCCAGCGGCTTAGGTGAGGGGTACGAGCAGTACTTC
TRBV11-1	15	.	TRBJ2-5	.	CASSPPRGGLETQYF	TGTGCCAGCAGTCCCCCTCGAGGTGGGCTGGAGACCCAGTACTTC
TRBV20-1	13	many	TRBJ1-4	.	CSARGWGNEKLFF	TGCAGTGCGCGGGGGTGGGGTAATGAAAAACTGTTTTTT
TRBV11-2	16	.	TRBJ2-7	.	CASSLTGSGPSYEQYF	TGTGCCAGCAGCCTTACAGGGTCGGGTCCATCCTACGAGCAGTACTTC
TRBV29-1	14	few	TRBJ2-3	TRBD2	CSVGGLASTDTQYF	TGCAGCGTTGGGGGACTAGCTAGCACAGATACGCAGTATTTT
TRBV4-1	13	.	TRBJ1-5	.	CASSQDGQVAQHF	TGCGCCAGCAGCCAAGATGGGCAGGTAGCCCAGCATTTT
TRBV10-3	14	.	TRBJ1-2	.	CAISEWQGSYGYTF	TGTGCCATCAGTGAGTGGCAGGGAAGTTATGGCTACACCTTC
TRBV13	14	.	TRBJ2-2	.	CASTQVGGTGELFF	TGTGCCAGCACGCAGGTTGGGGGAACCGGGGAGCTGTTTTTT
TRBV27	14	.	TRBJ2-7	.	CASSLLGGLNEQYF	TGTGCCAGCAGTTTATTAGGGGGGCTGAACGAGCAGTACTTC
TRBV2	15	.	TRBJ2-5	TRBD1	CASSDRQGAVQPQYF	TGTGCCAGCAGTGACCGACAGGGGGCCGTTCAGCCCCAGTACTTC
TRBV12-3/TRBV12-4	13	many	TRBJ2-5	.	CASRTPGEETQYF	TGTGCCAGCCGGACACCGGGGGAAGAGACCCAGTACTTC
TRBV10-1	17	many	TRBJ2-5	TRBD2	CAHEAGTSGRAEETQYF	TGCGCACACGAAGCCGGGACTAGCGGGAGGGCCGAGGAGACCCAGTACTTC
TRBV14	13	many	TRBJ1-1	.	CASMRQLNTEAFF	TGTGCCAGCATGAGACAGCTGAACACTGAAGCTTTCTTT
TRBV7-8	14	many	TRBJ1-5	.	CASSSPGPNQPQHF	TGTGCCAGCAGCTCGCCGGGGCCAAATCAGCCCCAGCATTTT
TRBV7-3	14	.	TRBJ1-1	.	CASATGPMNTEAFF	TGTGCCAGCGCTACGGGACCGATGAACACTGAAGCTTTCTTT
TRBV10-3	16	.	TRBJ1-1	.	CAISAEPPARNTEAFF	TGTGCCATCAGCGCAGAGCCTCCCGCGAGAAACACTGAAGCTTTCTTT
TRBV29-1	12	.	TRBJ2-5	TRBD1	CSTGTVQETQYF	TGCAGCACAGGGACAGTGCAAGAGACCCAGTACTTC
TRBV7-9	13	few	TRBJ1-5	.	CASSLMTNQPQHF	TGTGCCAGCAGCTTGATGACTAATCAGCCCCAGCATTTT
TRBV10-3	11	many	TRBJ2-7	.	CAIRRGDEQYF	TGTGCCATCAGGAGGGGTGACGAGCAGTACTTC
TRBV13	16	.	TRBJ2-5	TRBD2	CASMPGLAGGRETQYF	TGTGCCAGCATGCCGGGACTAGCGGGGGGGCGAGAGACCCAGTACTTC
TRBV5-6	16	.	TRBJ2-7	.	CASSQEGRGVVYEQYF	TGTGCCAGCAGCCAAGAGGGGAGAGGAGTGGTATACGAGCAGTACTTC
TRBV10-3	11	.	TRBJ2-7	.	CAIPNSYEQYF	TGTGCCATCCCCAACAGCTACGAGCAGTACTTC
TRBV20-1	13	many	TRBJ1-2	.	CSATSGLGYGYTF	TGCAGTGCTACTTCGGGATTGGGCTATGGCTACACCTTC
TRBV6-1	14	.	TRBJ1-2	TRBD1	CASRPHQGAGGYTF	TGTGCCAGCAGGCCTCACCAGGGGGCAGGTGGCTACACCTTC
TRBV6-1	17	.	TRBJ2-5	TRBD2	CASSEMLAGGIRETQYF	TGTGCCAGCAGTGAAATGTTAGCGGGGGGAATACGGGAGACCCAGTACTTC
TRBV12-3/TRBV12-4	13	few	TRBJ2-2	.	CASGTQATGELFF	TGTGCCAGCGGCACACAGGCGACCGGGGAGCTGTTTTTT
TRBV10-3	17	.	TRBJ2-2	TRBD1	CAISEPGTGADTGELFF	TGTGCCATCAGTGAGCCCGGGACAGGGGCGGACACCGGGGAGCTGTTTTTT
TRBV4-3	15	.	TRBJ1-6	.	CASSQEIGANSPLHF	TGCGCCAGCAGCCAAGAAATCGGGGCTAATTCACCCCTCCACTTT
TRBV29-1	12	many	TRBJ1-1	.	CSGSHRDTEAFF	TGCAGCGGGAGCCACAGGGACACTGAAGCTTTCTTT
TRBV7-9	12	many	TRBJ2-2	.	CASSHAGEELFF	TGTGCCAGCAGCCACGCAGGGGAGGAGCTGTTTTTT
TRBV12-3/TRBV12-4	15	few	TRBJ2-7	.	CASSSPGHGVYEQYF	TGTGCCAGCAGTTCCCCGGGACACGGTGTCTACGAGCAGTACTTC